Listed here is a single T cell receptor (beta chain). Its target antigen remains unknown. No clone much larger than this one lies a single base away; base qualities are absent. At one collaborating source in Seattle, patients were enrolled during active infection and were followed longitudinally through the course of disease. Each collaborating institution followed its own protocols to collect whole blood in K2EDTA tubes. Collaborator samples were shipped for TCRbeta analysis as frozen whole blood, isolated PBMCs, or DNA extracted from either sample type. TCRbeta CDR3 regions were amplified from genomic DNA by means of the immunoSEQ Assay, a bias-controlled multiplex PCR. Regarding the original processing steps: Nucleated cell counts per sample were estimated from amplification of reference gene primers within the assay. Sequence reads were collapsed and filtered to measure the absolute abundance of every unique TCRbeta CDR3 rearrangement. For each sample, productive Simpson clonality was calculated as the square root of Simpson's diversity index across productive rearrangements. Held by TCRdb, this immuneACCESS table contains in-frame sequences only and omits some clones. Under half of the omission traces to an unresolved V gene where checked; the cause of the rest is unknown. V and J calls and clone size are those listed in that table; D and trimming were worked out from the DNA. A total of 300,000 to 350,000 clones appear in this sample, about 91% of them only once. The leading ten clones occupy approximately 1.6% of the sample.

This sample was taken from a study of blood T cell repertoires in COVID-19 (TCRdb year 2020). Notes on the research overall: Collaborator samples came from the United States, Italy and Spain and covered acute and convalescent phases of COVID-19. The material from the prospective study consisted of cDNA or gDNA derived from T cells, B-cell-depleted T cells, or PBMCs. Deeply sampled blood TCRbeta repertoires from subjects exposed to, actively infected with, or recovered from COVID-19 were included in the dataset. The repertoires were released in a freely available public database meant as a resource for research on the immune response to SARS-CoV-2. The samples were drawn from the first 160 participants of the ongoing ImmuneRACE study and from over a thousand subjects provided by 6 global collaborators. A de-identified subject ID, COVID-19 status, age in years and sex were almost always included in the sample metadata. Where HLA class I and class II types were available, the types were taken from metadata supplied by the sample provider, not from assay-based typing.

Results the study describes overall, beyond this receptor: Clinical and demographic metadata were provided uncurated, with the amount varying by source and participant.

Sequencing used peripheral blood. The TCR originated in a woman between 25 and 40 years old with COVID-19, enrolled during active disease.

The DNA sequence is given as TGTGCCAGCAGTTCCTGGGAATACGACAGGCTAGCCAAAAACATTCAGTACTTC. The encoded protein is CASSSWEYDRLAKNIQYF. This chain joins TRBV28 to TRBJ2-4, with TRBD1 perhaps the D gene, on 6 matching bases. The CDR3 goes from the cysteine to the phenylalanine over 18 residues. Just CDR3 DNA is preserved here, 54 bases in frame from base 1. The germline V gene yields MDHEN for CDR1 and SYDVKM for CDR2. V sheds 4 bases and J sheds 0 bases, leaving 19 bases between their ends.